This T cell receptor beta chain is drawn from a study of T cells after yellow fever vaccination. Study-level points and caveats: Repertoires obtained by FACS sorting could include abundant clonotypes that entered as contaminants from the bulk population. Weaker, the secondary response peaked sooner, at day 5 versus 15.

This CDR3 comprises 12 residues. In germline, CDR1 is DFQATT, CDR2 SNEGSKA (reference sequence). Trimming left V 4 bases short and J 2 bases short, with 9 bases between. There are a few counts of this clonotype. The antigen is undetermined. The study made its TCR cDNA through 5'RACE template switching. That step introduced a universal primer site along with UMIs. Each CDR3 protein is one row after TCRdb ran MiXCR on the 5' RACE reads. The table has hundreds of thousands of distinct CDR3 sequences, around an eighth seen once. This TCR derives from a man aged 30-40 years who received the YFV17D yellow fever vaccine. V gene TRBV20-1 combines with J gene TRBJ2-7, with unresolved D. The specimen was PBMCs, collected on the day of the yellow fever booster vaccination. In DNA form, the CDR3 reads TGCAGTGCTATTATCCCTCCCTACGAGCAGTACTTC. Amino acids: CSAIIPPYEQYF.